The rows below give T cell receptor beta chains drawn from one sample of a study of blood T cell repertoires in COVID-19. Sequencing was performed with immunoSEQ multiplex PCR; in TCRdb, only in-frame clones are kept and a portion is missing. The profile shows about 210,000 clones, about 81% of them singletons. Source material: peripheral blood. The receptors shown here come from a woman aged 65 to 85 with COVID-19, enrolled during active disease. CDR3s include the opening cysteine and the closing phenylalanine or tryptophan. D genes are given only for firm matches. Some rows have no size entry. The others give once, few or many, or a class for an expanded clone.

j_call clone_size d_call v_call cdr3_nt cdr3_aa
TRBJ2-1 - - TRBV24-1 TGTGCCACCAGTGACCCACTTGAGCGGGCCTCTGGGAATGAGCAGTTCTTC CATSDPLERASGNEQFF
TRBJ1-6 - - TRBV28 TGTGCCAGCAGTTCTCAGGGAAGCTCCTATAATTCACCCCTCCACTTT CASSSQGSSYNSPLHF
TRBJ2-7 - TRBD1 TRBV2 TGTGCCAGCAGCGACAGGGGGCCCTACGAGCAGTACTTC CASSDRGPYEQYF
TRBJ1-2 - - TRBV6-1 TGTGCCAGCAGTGAACAGGGTTCATATGGCTACACCTTC CASSEQGSYGYTF
TRBJ2-1 - TRBD2 TRBV7-8 TGTGCCAGCAGCTTAGGGAGGACTAGCGACTACAATGAGCAGTTCTTC CASSLGRTSDYNEQFF
TRBJ1-2 few - TRBV24-1 TGTGCCACCAGTGATTTATTACAGGGCCTTCGGGGCTACACCTTC CATSDLLQGLRGYTF
TRBJ2-5 - - TRBV11-2 TGTGCCAGCAGGGGGGCAGGGACCCAGTACTTC CASRGAGTQYF
TRBJ2-5 - - TRBV14 TGTGCCAGCAGCCCCCGGACAGAACAAGAGACCCAGTACTTC CASSPRTEQETQYF
TRBJ2-7 few - TRBV28 TGTGCCAGCAGTTTGGGTGGCAGGGGCTCCTACGAGCAGTACTTC CASSLGGRGSYEQYF
TRBJ2-2 - TRBD1 TRBV27 TGTGCCTGTCGACAGGGTTTAGGGACCGGGGAGCTGTTTTTT CACRQGLGTGELFF
TRBJ2-3 - - TRBV9 TGTGCCAGCAGCCCCACCCGTGGAGGGGCAGATACGCAGTATTTT CASSPTRGGADTQYF
TRBJ2-3 once TRBD2 TRBV7-3 TGTGCCAGCAGCCTAGAGCGGGAGTATACGCAGTATTTT CASSLEREYTQYF
TRBJ1-6 - - TRBV6-6 TGTGCCAGCAGTTCCGGGGGGTCTATAGGTTCACCCCTCCACTTT CASSSGGSIGSPLHF
TRBJ2-7 few TRBD1 TRBV4-3 TGCGCCAGCAGTCTAGACAGGGGTAAGAACGAGCAGTACTTC CASSLDRGKNEQYF
TRBJ1-1 once - TRBV3-1/TRBV3-2 TGTGCCAGCAGCCGCCAGGGGAACACTGAAGCTTTCTTT CASSRQGNTEAFF
TRBJ2-2 - - TRBV6-1 TGTGCCAGCAGTGAAGTACGGACCGGGGAGCTGTTTTTT CASSEVRTGELFF
TRBJ2-3 once - TRBV29-1 TGCAGCGTCGAGGGCGAACAGGGAAGAAACACAGATACGCAGTATTTT CSVEGEQGRNTDTQYF
TRBJ2-1 - TRBD2 TRBV7-2 TGTGCCAGCAGCGCCGCCGGGACTAGCGGGAGGTCCTACAATGAGCAGTTCTTC CASSAAGTSGRSYNEQFF
TRBJ2-7 many TRBD2 TRBV6-2/TRBV6-3 TGTGCCAGCAGCCCAGGGACTAGCGGGAGGGCTTACGAGCAGTACTTC CASSPGTSGRAYEQYF
TRBJ1-2 - - TRBV20-1 TGCAGTGCAGCCGGGATTTATGGCTACACCTTC CSAAGIYGYTF
TRBJ2-7 - - TRBV5-8 TGTGCCAGCAGCCCCCCCCTCTACGAGCAGTACTTC CASSPPLYEQYF
TRBJ1-1 - TRBD1 TRBV5-1 TGCGCCAGCAGCTTACAGGGGGCGCTGGACACTGAAGCTTTCTTT CASSLQGALDTEAFF
TRBJ2-5 - TRBD1 TRBV11-2 TGTGCCAGCAGCCGAGGGACAGGGGTCGAGACCCAGTACTTC CASSRGTGVETQYF
TRBJ1-4 - - TRBV19 TGTGCCAGTAGTATATCTCCAGCAACTAATGAAAAACTGTTTTTT CASSISPATNEKLFF
TRBJ1-1 - TRBD1 TRBV7-2 TGTGCCAGCAGGGCCCACGGGACAGGGGGCACTGAAGCTTTCTTT CASRAHGTGGTEAFF
TRBJ1-2 - - TRBV10-2 TGCGCCAGCAGACGATCCTCGGGGGGCGAGGATGGCTACACCTTC CASRRSSGGEDGYTF
TRBJ1-2 - - TRBV7-2 TGTGCCAGCAGCTTTAACAGGGTGGGCTATGGCTACACCTTC CASSFNRVGYGYTF
TRBJ2-7 - TRBD2 TRBV6-5 TGTGCCAGCAGTTACTGGCGGGAGGACTACGAGCAGTACTTC CASSYWREDYEQYF
TRBJ2-3 few TRBD2 TRBV5-5 TGTGCCAGCACCGCTAATGGACTAGGCACAGATACGCAGTATTTT CASTANGLGTDTQYF
TRBJ2-1 - TRBD2 TRBV18 TGTGCCAGCTCACGTGGACTAGCGAATTACAATGAGCAGTTCTTC CASSRGLANYNEQFF
TRBJ1-6 few TRBD1 TRBV10-2 TGCGCCAGCAGCCATACAGGGGTTCGCGCCTATAATTCACCCCTCCACTTT CASSHTGVRAYNSPLHF
TRBJ2-1 once TRBD2 TRBV3-1/TRBV3-2 TGTGCCAGCAGCCAAGAAGGGCGGGGGAAATACAATGAGCAGTTCTTC CASSQEGRGKYNEQFF
TRBJ1-2 - TRBD1 TRBV25-1 TGTGCCAGCAGTGAGATCGGGACAGCGAACTATGGCTACACCTTC CASSEIGTANYGYTF
TRBJ1-1 - - TRBV28 TGTGCCAGCAGTAGGGCCGGGATGAACACTGAAGCTTTCTTT CASSRAGMNTEAFF
TRBJ2-1 - - TRBV5-4 TGTGCCAGCAGCTTGGGAGCGTCGCGCTCCTACAATGAGCAGTTCTTC CASSLGASRSYNEQFF
TRBJ2-7 - - TRBV28 TGTGCCACCTTTGACAGTTCCTACGAGCAGTACTTC CATFDSSYEQYF
TRBJ1-6 - TRBD1 TRBV19 TGTGCCAGTAGTACCCGACAGGGAAGGAATTCACCCCTCCACTTT CASSTRQGRNSPLHF
TRBJ2-1 - TRBD2 TRBV19 TGTGCCAGTACCTACGCTGGGGGGAGGGCTCTTTCCTACAATGAGCAGTTCTTC CASTYAGGRALSYNEQFF
TRBJ1-2 - - TRBV29-1 TGCAGCGTTGCGAAGGGGTCGGGGGCTAACTATGGCTACACCTTC CSVAKGSGANYGYTF
TRBJ1-2 - TRBD1 TRBV5-6 TGTGCCAGCAGCACATTAGGACAGGGGCGAACTTATGGCTACACCTTC CASSTLGQGRTYGYTF
TRBJ1-3 - - TRBV9 TGTGCCAGCAGCGTAGAGAGCTCTGGAAACACCATATATTTT CASSVESSGNTIYF
TRBJ2-1 - TRBD2 TRBV24-1 TGTGCCACCAGTGATTTGAGCGGGGGGACCTACAATGAGCAGTTCTTC CATSDLSGGTYNEQFF
TRBJ2-2 once - TRBV2 TGTGCCAGCAGAGAAGGGGGGGGTCGGACCGGGGAGCTGTTTTTT CASREGGGRTGELFF
TRBJ2-3 - TRBD1 TRBV19 TGTGCCAGTAAAGCAGAGACAGGGGGTTGGTATACGCAGTATTTT CASKAETGGWYTQYF
TRBJ2-3 once TRBD1 TRBV11-3 TGTGCCAGCAGCGCCGGGACAGGGGCCGATACGCAGTATTTT CASSAGTGADTQYF
TRBJ1-2 - TRBD1 TRBV19 TGTGCCAGTAGTAGGACAGGGGGCGACTATGGCTACACCTTC CASSRTGGDYGYTF